This T cell receptor (beta chain) was found in a study of T cell clonotyping in hematopoietic cell transplantation. Time point in this sample: recipient sample about 28 days before transplant, after cytoreduction. Samples: about 28 days before transplant, then days 30, 100 and 180 after. From germline, CDR1 is GTSNPN and CDR2 SVGIG (reference sequence). Trimming cost V 8 bases and J 6 bases; bases outside gene matches: 17. This CDR3 is 16 amino acids long. The data were produced by immunoSEQ multiplex PCR, yet TCRdb's version contains in-frame clones alone and is incomplete. Counted here are around 45,000 clones, about four fifths occurring once; the ten biggest clones make up roughly 5.7%.

The TCR sequence derives from a man aged 60 to 75 with myelodysplastic syndrome. Some clones in this sample may be carry-over from other donors' samples. The sample in question was peripheral blood mononuclear cells, obtained before stem cell transplant. The chain uses TRBV30 and TRBJ2-2, with 8 bases lining up with TRBD1. The DNA for the CDR3 is TGTGCCCTGGAATTCCCCCAGGGGGCGCGGGCCGGGGAGCTGTTTTTT. As protein: CALEFPQGARAGELFF.